This is a list of T cell receptor beta chains from one sample in a study of siplizumab effects on memory and regulatory T cells. Data came from immunoSEQ multiplex PCR; TCRdb stores just in-frame clones and leaves some out. The repertoire holds tens of thousands of clones, with 93% as singletons. The material sequenced was CD8+ T cells sorted from blood. These TCRs come from a human donor in good health. Both conserved end residues are trimmed from each CDR3. A D gene is named only where the DNA matches it firmly. Clone size appears in some rows only: once, few, many, or a class for an expanded clone.

J	V	size	D	CDR3
TRBJ1-2	TRBV19	.	TRBD1	ASSRTGENYGYT
TRBJ1-4	TRBV4-1	.	.	ASSQNGGAINEKLF
TRBJ2-7	TRBV27	.	.	ASSHRQDYEQY
TRBJ1-6	TRBV6-1	.	TRBD1	ASSVGTGSNSPLH
TRBJ1-1	TRBV19	.	.	ASSITQTGLGEAF
TRBJ2-5	TRBV28	.	.	ASSSRQASPETQY
TRBJ2-1	TRBV5-6	.	TRBD2	ASSLIAGETYNEQF
TRBJ2-7	TRBV23-1	.	.	ASSPPLGHSYEQY
TRBJ1-3	TRBV6-6	.	.	ASSPEATGNTIY
TRBJ2-2	TRBV7-2	.	TRBD2	ASSLVLAGMETGELF
TRBJ2-1	TRBV14	.	.	ASSPLGLAKYNEQF
TRBJ1-1	TRBV30	medium-sized	.	AWSVTASTEAF
TRBJ1-5	TRBV4-3	.	.	ASSHGVGNQPQH
TRBJ2-7	TRBV11-3	.	.	ASSLIHEQY
TRBJ2-1	TRBV7-9	.	.	ASETANDYNEQF
TRBJ1-2	TRBV7-9	few	TRBD1	ASSFGTGTTSYT
TRBJ2-1	TRBV4-1	.	.	ASSQDKGGGPENLFYNEQF
TRBJ2-1	TRBV9	.	TRBD2	ASSASGASGTYNEQF
TRBJ1-1	TRBV7-9	.	.	ASSPLRGGASEAF
TRBJ2-7	TRBV4-2	.	.	ASSRRDTPQYEQY
TRBJ1-1	TRBV15	.	.	ATSWAGKLNTEAF
TRBJ2-7	TRBV6-1	.	TRBD1	ASSDWRGQGNYEQY
TRBJ2-7	TRBV27	.	TRBD2	ASRVIAGAYEQY
TRBJ2-1	TRBV5-1	.	TRBD2	ASSLLEREYNEQF
TRBJ2-1	TRBV27	.	TRBD2	ASSLGLATYNEQF
TRBJ1-3	TRBV9	.	TRBD1	ASSAQGAGNTIY
TRBJ1-2	TRBV19	.	.	ASSIGTGNYGYT
TRBJ2-1	TRBV10-2	.	TRBD2	ASSPAGLAYNEQF
TRBJ2-3	TRBV27	.	.	ASSSGTTYGDTQY
TRBJ1-5	TRBV28	.	.	ASSWGGDAGNQPQH
TRBJ1-2	TRBV19	once	.	ASSLNLPGQPQGYT
TRBJ2-2	TRBV9	.	.	ASSVEVTSTGELF
TRBJ2-5	TRBV9	.	TRBD1	ASSPLGGQGETQY
TRBJ1-1	TRBV6-1	.	TRBD1	ASSESGTGFMNTEAF
TRBJ2-2	TRBV7-9	.	TRBD2	ASSYRTSGSPTGELF
TRBJ2-3	TRBV30	.	TRBD2	AWSVLAGGPTDTQY
TRBJ2-7	TRBV10-3	.	TRBD2	AITQREEYEQY
TRBJ2-3	TRBV12-2	.	.	ASRSNLRGTGNTDTQY
TRBJ1-1	TRBV4-3	.	.	ASSQSPAKANTEAF
TRBJ2-1	TRBV19	.	.	ASSISRQPFFEQF